The present T cell receptor (beta chain) was sequenced within a study of early T cells in non-severe SARS-CoV-2 infection. Findings of the study overall: Matching against VDJdb likely underestimated virus-specific expansions, favoring anti-spike CD8.

This clonotype was seen only a few times. Antigen specificity is unknown. Unique molecular identifiers were affixed to single, distinct cDNA molecules. TCRdb processed the 5' RACE reads anew with MiXCR; each CDR3 protein has one entry. The sample lists about 69,000 distinct CDR3 sequences; roughly 9.4% were seen once. The ends lost 1 base at V and 2 bases at J; junction bases unmatched: 7. In germline, CDR1 is MGHDK, CDR2 SYGVNS. The CDR3 loop spans 16 amino acids. This receptor was identified in an adult who was a healthcare worker with PCR-confirmed SARS-CoV-2 infection or an uninfected control (not recorded which). Sequenced sample: whole blood. The chain has TRBV25-1 and TRBJ1-2; 7 bases match TRBD1. The DNA of the CDR3 is TGTGCCAGCAGTGAATGGGGGGGACAGAACAACTATGGCTACACCTTC. As protein: CASSEWGGQNNYGYTF.